This T cell receptor (beta chain) emerged from a study of T cells after yellow fever vaccination. By 5'RACE template switching, TCR cDNA was produced, with a universal primer site and UMIs added in the process. Via MiXCR, TCRdb re-called the 5' RACE reads, giving one row per CDR3 protein. The sample yields 450,000 to 650,000 distinct CDR3 sequences, about 13% seen once. Study results and limitations: Post-booster samples contained most primary-vaccination clones (approximately 95% CD4, almost 90% CD8).

This clonotype showed up many times. Antigen specificity is unknown. The CDR3 loop spans 13 amino acids. Trimming left V 6 bases short and J 4 bases short, with 9 bases between. The sequence was obtained from a man under 40 who received the YFV17D yellow fever vaccine. Specimen: PBMCs, collected on the day of the yellow fever booster vaccination. This chain links TRBV12-3 or TRBV12-4 with TRBJ2-2, with D uncertain. DNA of the CDR3: TGTGCCAGCAGCCCCCAGCGCACCGGGGAGCTGTTTTTT. Translated: CASSPQRTGELFF.